Included here is one T cell receptor beta chain sequence, with context. Other DNA sequences in the sample encode the same CDR3. The record originates from a study of blood T cell repertoires in COVID-19. Across the study: From the United States, Italy and Spain came samples of acute and convalescent COVID-19. PBMCs, B-cell-depleted T cells, or T cells were the source of the cDNA or gDNA that made up the material.

Trimming cost V 2 bases and J 4 bases; bases outside gene matches: 2. This CDR3 comprises 15 residues. Germline CDR1 is KGHSH and CDR2 is LQKENI. As handled by the study authors: Estimation of nucleated cell counts was performed using reference gene primer amplification. Sequenced by immunoSEQ multiplex PCR; TCRdb stores in-frame clones only, minus some. The V and J calls and clone size come from that table; D and trimming were worked out from the DNA. The sample lists 200,000 or so clones, 70% to 90% seen once, with 5.5% to 7% in the top ten. Sample: peripheral blood. The chain combines TRBV18 with TRBJ2-1; TRBD1 matches at 10 bases. The receptor comes from a woman aged 40 to 55 who had recovered from COVID-19. CDR3 DNA: TGTGCCAGCTCACCAGGGACAGGGGAATACAATGAGCAGTTCTTC. Its protein product is CASSPGTGEYNEQFF.